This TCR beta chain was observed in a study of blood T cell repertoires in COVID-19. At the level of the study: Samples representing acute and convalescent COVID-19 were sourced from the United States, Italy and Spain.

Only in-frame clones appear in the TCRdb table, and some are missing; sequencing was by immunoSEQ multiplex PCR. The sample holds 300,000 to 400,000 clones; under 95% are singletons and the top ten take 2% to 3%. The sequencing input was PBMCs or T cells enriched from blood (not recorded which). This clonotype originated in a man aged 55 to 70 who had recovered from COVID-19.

The CDR3, as DNA: TGTGCCAGCAGTTCAGTCCCACCCCGCGGGGCAAATTCACCCCTCCACTTT. As protein: CASSSVPPRGANSPLHF. The rearrangement uses TRBV7-2 and TRBJ1-6, with D perhaps matching TRBD1 (5 bases). V gave up 6 bases and J gave up 7 bases, with 22 bases separating them. This CDR3 is built from 17 residues. CDR1 and CDR2 from the germline V gene are SGHTA and FQGNSA.